One sample yielded the 8 T cell receptor beta chains listed below, sequenced in a study of blood T cells in healthy people across ages (dated by TCRdb to about 2015). Library generation was performed with 5' RACE. The reads were generated on an Illumina HiSeq 2500. A second roughly 7 to 11 cycle PCR used a sample-barcoded 5' primer and a J-beta primer mix. TCRdb cleaned the public reads at Q25 with fastp, built clones with MiXCR and kept in-frame beta chains. Here each entry gathers all rows of one CDR3 protein and keeps the most common genes and DNA. In this sample the table shows hundreds of thousands of distinct CDR3 sequences, about 30% of which occur a single time. The ten largest clones represent 15% of the sample. Sample: blood. All receptors derive from a woman at least 80 years old in good health. Donor details come from another sample of the same person, matched by shared clones.

This clonotype was observed a handful of times. The CDR3 region has the DNA TGTGCCAGCAGCTCAAAACGGGAGCCACTCGTAGTAAATACGCAGTATTTT. Its protein product is CASSSKREPLVVNTQYF. The gene calls are TRBV6-1 and TRBJ2-3, with D possibly matching TRBD2 (6 bases). The CDR3 sequence is 17 residues long. Germline V CDR1 and CDR2: MNHNS, SASEGT. The ends were cut back, 6 bases at V and 7 bases at J, with 26 bases in the middle.

This clonotype came up a few times. The V call is TRBV6-1, the J call TRBJ2-7; TRBD1 agrees at 11 bases. The CDR3 is 16 amino acids. J lost 2 bases, V lost 7 bases, and 10 bases had no gene match. Germline assignment: CDR1 MNHNS and CDR2 SASEGT. CDR3 coding DNA: TGTGCCAGCAATTTAAAGCCGGGACAGGGGGCCTACGAGCAGTACTTC. Translating gives CASNLKPGQGAYEQYF.

On this clonotype: The final CDR3 position lacks the conserved phenylalanine or tryptophan, pointing to a likely read error. CDR3: CASSLWGAYEQYS. The CDR3 bases are TGTGCCAGCAGTTTATGGGGGGCCTACGAGCAGTACTCC. The chain uses TRBV28 and TRBJ2-4; either TRBD1 or TRBD2 may fit D (5 bases each). The J call may be faulty, since TRBJ2-7 better matches the DNA end. The CDR3 covers 13 residues. Germline V lookup: CDR1 MDHEN, CDR2 SYDVKM.

A few counts support this clonotype. The gene calls are TRBV6-5 and TRBJ1-1; D is ambiguous. The germline CDR1 and CDR2 sequences are MNHEY and SVGAGI. The CDR3 loop spans 15 amino acids. The V end lost 0 bases, the J end lost 3 bases, and 11 bases lay between the germline ends. For the CDR3, the DNA is TGTGCCAGCAGTTACTCGAATCGTGGGGACACTGAAGCTTTCTTT. As protein: CASSYSNRGDTEAFF.

Worth noting for this clonotype: A much larger clone lies a single base off, so this may be a read error. This sequence joins TRBV7-2 and TRBJ1-1; possible D gene TRBD1, 6 bases. V shed 5 bases and J shed 5 bases, with 18 bases lying between them. The CDR3 is 15 residues long. Germline CDR1 is SGHTA and CDR2 is FQGNSA. For the CDR3, the DNA is TGTGCCAGCAGCCTCCCGGCAGGGAGGGGGACTGAAGCTTTCTTT. It encodes CASSLPAGRGTEAFF. The complete variable domain, with remaining parts taken from reference TRBV7-2 and TRBJ1-1, reads GAGVSQSPSNKVTEKGKDVELRCDPISGHTALYWYRQSLGQGLEFLIYFQGNSAPDKSGLPSDRFSAERTGGSVSTLTIQRTQQEDSAVYLCASSLPAGRGTEAFFGQGTRLTVV.

J is TRBJ2-7 and V is TRBV6-5, with 9 bases aligning to TRBD1. Germline loops: CDR1 MNHEY, CDR2 SVGAGI. The V and J ends lost 5 bases and 1 base, in that order; junction bases with no gene match: 9. The CDR3 has 16 amino acids. This chain's CDR3 is CASSRRTGTGSYEQYF. For the CDR3, the DNA is TGTGCCAGCAGTCGCAGAACCGGGACAGGGTCCTACGAGCAGTACTTC.

The chain links TRBV10-3 to TRBJ1-1; possible D gene TRBD1, 6 bases. Trimming stripped 8 bases from V and 13 bases from J, with 14 bases between. The CDR3 loop spans 10 amino acids. Germline values: CDR1 ENHRY, CDR2 SYGVKD. The CDR3 DNA is TGTGCCATCCCCACAGGGAATGGTTTCTTT. Amino acid sequence: CAIPTGNGFF.

This clonotype was seen many times. The chain has TRBV3-1 and TRBJ2-5; possible D gene TRBD2, 6 bases. The length of the CDR3 is 14 residues. Germline CDR1 LGHDT, CDR2 YNNKEL (reference sequence). Deletions cut 5 bases from V and 9 bases from J, with 19 bases between. The DNA of the CDR3 is TGTGCCAGCAGCGCTACCGGGACTTTCCGGGCCCAGTACTTC. It translates to CASSATGTFRAQYF.